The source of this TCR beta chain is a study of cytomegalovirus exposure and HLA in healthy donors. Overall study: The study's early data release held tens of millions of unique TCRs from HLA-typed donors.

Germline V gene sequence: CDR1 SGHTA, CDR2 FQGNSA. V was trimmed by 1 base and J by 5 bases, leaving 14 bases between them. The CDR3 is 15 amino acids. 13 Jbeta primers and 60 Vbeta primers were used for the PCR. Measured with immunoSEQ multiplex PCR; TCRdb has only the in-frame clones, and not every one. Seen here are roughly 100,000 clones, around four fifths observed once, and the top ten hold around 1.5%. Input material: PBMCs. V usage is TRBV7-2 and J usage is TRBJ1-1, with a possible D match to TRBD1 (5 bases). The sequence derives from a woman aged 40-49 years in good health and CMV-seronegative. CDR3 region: CASSLDRGEWTEAFF. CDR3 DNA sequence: TGTGCCAGCAGCTTAGATCGGGGGGAATGGACTGAAGCTTTCTTT.